This TCR beta chain was captured by sequencing in a study of blood T cell repertoires in COVID-19 (dated by TCRdb to the early 2020s). Turning to the overall study: The collaborator samples originated in the United States, Italy and Spain and spanned the acute and convalescent phases of COVID-19. Where available, HLA class I and class II types were obtained from metadata supplied by the sample provider rather than from assay-based typing. A freely available public database, intended as a resource for researchers studying the immune response to SARS-CoV-2, is where the repertoires were released. Samples were obtained from the ongoing ImmuneRACE study (first 160 participants) and from approximately 1,200 subjects provided by 6 global collaborators. Sample metadata almost always included a de-identified subject ID, COVID-19 status, age in years and sex. Deeply sampled blood TCRbeta repertoires from subjects exposed to, actively infected with, or recovered from COVID-19 were included in the dataset. The material from the prospective study consisted of cDNA or gDNA derived from T cells, B-cell-depleted T cells, or PBMCs.

Looking up the germline V gene yields CDR1 SNHLY and CDR2 FYNNEI. Spanning cysteine to phenylalanine, the CDR3 consists of 13 amino acids. The entry retains the CDR3 DNA only, 39 bases that are in frame from base 1. V is pared back by 6 bases and J by 10 bases, with 13 bases lying between the germline termini. Study-level results and caveats: The quantity of clinical and demographic metadata differed by source and by participant and was supplied without curation.

For this clone: Its recognized antigen is unknown. No qualities accompany the bases; no much larger clone lies one base away.

Each collaborating institution followed its own protocols to collect whole blood in K2EDTA tubes. For TCRbeta analysis, collaborator samples were shipped as frozen whole blood, as isolated PBMCs, or as DNA extracted from either sample type. TCRbeta CDR3 regions were amplified from genomic DNA by means of the immunoSEQ Assay, a bias-controlled multiplex PCR. In the authors' own workflow: Within the assay, amplification of reference gene primers was used to estimate how many nucleated cells each sample contained. To quantify the absolute abundance of each unique TCRbeta CDR3 rearrangement, sequence reads were collapsed and filtered. Productive Simpson clonality was computed per sample as the square root of Simpson's diversity index over productive rearrangements. What TCRdb holds here is the immuneACCESS table cut down to in-frame rearrangements. Part of the clones is not present; checked against another copy, under half of the missing clones reflect an unresolved V gene, and the others are unexplained. V, J and clone size are those of that table, while D and trimming were read from the DNA. Recorded for this sample are roughly 100,000 clones; roughly 80% of them occurred a single time. Jointly, the top ten make up about 11% of the sample.

This chain is built from TRBV2 and TRBJ1-6; a confident D gene designation cannot be given. What was sequenced was peripheral blood. This TCR came from a human donor in a cohort sampled during active COVID-19. This receptor has the CDR3 CASRRDMESPLHF. The DNA is as follows: TGTGCCAGCAGGAGGGATATGGAATCACCCCTCCACTTT.